This T cell receptor beta chain was recovered during a study of brain T cells in children with intractable seizures. Study-wide results and limits: Absence of clones before surgery may stem from lower sequencing depth.

CDR1 and CDR2 from the germline V gene are MDHEN and SYDVKM. This CDR3 is built from 17 residues. V lost 1 base to trimming and J lost 0 bases, with 14 bases between them. TCRdb's copy holds only in-frame clones and misses some; the assay was immunoSEQ multiplex PCR. This repertoire shows 75,000 to 80,000 clones, roughly 91% found once; its top ten account for about 1.4%. Note on this clone: Its antigen is still unknown.

The source was peripheral blood, collected at surgery. The sequence was obtained from a boy under three years old with tuberous sclerosis and intractable seizures. The V gene is TRBV28, the J gene TRBJ2-3; D perhaps matches TRBD2 (5 bases). This CDR3 is CASSLFAEGLSTDTQYF. Here the CDR3 DNA reads TGTGCCAGCAGTTTATTCGCTGAGGGCTTAAGCACAGATACGCAGTATTTT.